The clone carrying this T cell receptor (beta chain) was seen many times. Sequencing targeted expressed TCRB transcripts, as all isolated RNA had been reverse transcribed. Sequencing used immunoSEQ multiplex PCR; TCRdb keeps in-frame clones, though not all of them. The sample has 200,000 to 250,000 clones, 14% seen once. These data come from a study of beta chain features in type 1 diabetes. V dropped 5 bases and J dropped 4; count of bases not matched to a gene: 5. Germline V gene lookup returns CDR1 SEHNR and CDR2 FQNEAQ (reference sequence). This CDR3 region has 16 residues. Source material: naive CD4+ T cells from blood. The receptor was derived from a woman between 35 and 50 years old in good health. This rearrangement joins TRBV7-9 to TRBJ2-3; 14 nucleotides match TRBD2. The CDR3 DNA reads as TGTGCCAGCAGCCCCCCGGGACTAGCGGGGGCAGATACGCAGTATTTT. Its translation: CASSPPGLAGADTQYF. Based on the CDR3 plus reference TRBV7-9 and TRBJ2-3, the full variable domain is DTGVSQNPRHKITKRGQNVTFRCDPISEHNRLYWYRQTLGQGPEFLTYFQNEAQLEKSRLLSDRFSAERPKGSFSTLEIQRTEQGDSAMYLCASSPPGLAGADTQYFGPGTRLTVL.